These T cell receptor beta chains were read from a single sample in a study of metastatic and nonmetastatic thyroid tumors. TCRdb re-clonotyped the PCR reads through MiXCR. The sample includes about 69,000 clones, 13% to 15% of them seen just once. Sequenced input: blood. These receptors originate from a male donor with papillary thyroid cancer or a benign thyroid nodule (not recorded which). Some clones in this sample may be carry-over from other donors' samples. Both conserved end residues are part of each CDR3. Fields, in order: clone size, D gene, J gene, V gene, CDR3 protein, CDR3 DNA. A D gene is named only where the DNA matches it firmly. Clone size is shown for a subset of rows, as once, few, many or a class of expanded clone.

many TRBD1 TRBJ1-5 TRBV2 CATKGAYQPQHF TGTGCCACCAAGGGGGCATATCAGCCCCAGCATTTT
once TRBD1 TRBJ1-6 TRBV5-8 CASTDGQGSSPLHF TGTGCCAGCACCGATGGACAGGGCAGTTCACCCCTCCACTTT
many NA TRBJ1-3 TRBV20-1 CSASPGNGGNTIYF TGCAGTGCTAGCCCGGGCAACGGCGGAAACACCATATATTTT
many NA TRBJ1-2 TRBV4-1 CASSQDRGVAYTF TGCGCCAGCAGCCAAGATAGAGGGGTCGCCTACACCTTC
many TRBD1 TRBJ1-5 TRBV11-2 CASSSQGGQPQHF TGTGCCAGCAGCTCCCAGGGGGGACAGCCCCAGCATTTT
few TRBD2 TRBJ2-1 TRBV6-1 CASIGTSVINEQFF TGTGCCAGCATCGGGACTAGCGTGATCAATGAGCAGTTCTTC
NA TRBD2 TRBJ2-3 TRBV2 CASSGPPERTSSPSDTQYF TGTGCCAGCAGTGGCCCCCCGGAGAGGACTAGTTCTCCCTCAGATACGCAGTATTTT
NA TRBD1 TRBJ1-6 TRBV5-1 CASSLGTGALYWSPLHF TGCGCCAGCAGTCTGGGGACAGGCGCTCTCTATTGGTCACCCCTCCACTTT
NA TRBD2 TRBJ2-7 TRBV20-1 CSASGLAGVISYEQYF TGCAGTGCTAGTGGCCTAGCGGGAGTCATCTCCTACGAGCAGTACTTC
many TRBD2 TRBJ2-3 TRBV20-1 CSFLTSGSTDTQYF TGCAGTTTTTTAACTAGCGGGAGCACAGATACGCAGTATTTT
few NA TRBJ1-1 TRBV28 CASSIHGTRNTEAFF TGTGCCAGCAGTATACACGGGACTAGGAACACTGAAGCTTTCTTT
many NA TRBJ2-7 TRBV28 CASSLFSREFSDEQYF TGTGCCAGCAGTTTATTTAGTCGGGAGTTTTCCGACGAGCAGTACTTC
few TRBD1 TRBJ1-2 TRBV24-1 CATSDRSRQGGNYGYTF TGTGCCACCAGTGACCGCTCAAGGCAGGGGGGAAACTATGGCTACACCTTC
NA NA TRBJ1-2 TRBV20-1 CSARDLSGGANYGYTF TGCAGTGCTAGAGATCTTAGCGGGGGGGCGAACTATGGCTACACCTTC
NA NA TRBJ1-1 TRBV6-4 CASSGVGSEAFF TGTGCCAGCAGTGGTGTGGGGTCTGAAGCTTTCTTT
many NA TRBJ2-2 TRBV7-2 CASSYPGPGELFF TGTGCCAGCAGTTACCCAGGGCCCGGGGAGCTGTTTTTT
many NA TRBJ2-2 TRBV30 CAWRDSPRIASNTGELFF TGTGCCTGGAGAGATTCCCCACGAATAGCCTCGAACACCGGGGAGCTGTTTTTT
many NA TRBJ1-1 TRBV12-3/TRBV12-4 CASSSGSGVNVNTEAFF TGTGCCAGCAGTTCCGGATCCGGGGTGAACGTGAACACTGAAGCTTTCTTT
few NA TRBJ1-1 TRBV6-6 CASIYRYSNTEAFF TGTGCCAGCATTTACAGGTATTCTAACACTGAAGCTTTCTTT
many NA TRBJ2-7 TRBV2 CASTIWRVSYEQYF TGTGCCAGCACTATCTGGCGGGTCTCCTACGAGCAGTACTTC
NA TRBD1 TRBJ1-5 TRBV20-1 CFAIQGYYSNQPQHF TGCTTTGCTATACAGGGGTACTATAGCAATCAGCCCCAGCATTTT
few NA TRBJ2-1 TRBV28 CASSPSLVLGINEQFF TGTGCCAGCAGTCCCTCGCTAGTCTTGGGGATAAATGAGCAGTTCTTC
NA TRBD2 TRBJ2-1 TRBV10-1 CASRSGLAGEDEQFF TGCGCCAGCAGATCGGGACTAGCGGGGGAGGATGAGCAGTTCTTC
many NA TRBJ2-1 TRBV20-1 CSARDPSVYNEQFF TGCAGTGCTAGAGATCCTTCGGTCTACAATGAGCAGTTCTTC
many TRBD1 TRBJ1-2 TRBV6-1 CASRRIGQEGYTF TGTGCCAGCAGGAGAATAGGACAGGAGGGCTACACCTTC
few NA TRBJ1-3 TRBV6-1 CASIPNRFSGNTIYF TGTGCCAGCATACCCAACCGGTTCTCTGGAAACACCATATATTTT
many NA TRBJ1-2 TRBV20-1 CSATRTHGYTF TGCAGTGCTACCCGGACCCATGGCTACACCTTC
NA NA TRBJ2-5 TRBV20-1 CSASEIGETQYF TGCAGTGCTAGCGAGATAGGCGAGACCCAGTACTTC
many NA TRBJ2-7 TRBV29-1 CSVAATKSSYEQYF TGCAGCGTTGCGGCTACCAAGAGCTCCTACGAGCAGTACTTC
many NA TRBJ1-5 TRBV12-3/TRBV12-4 CASSLDSRIDSYNQPQHF TGTGCCAGCAGTTTAGATTCCCGGATCGACAGTTATAATCAGCCCCAGCATTTT
NA TRBD2 TRBJ2-1 TRBV7-3 CASSLYGGRQNEQFF TGTGCCAGCAGCTTATACGGCGGGAGACAGAATGAGCAGTTCTTC
many NA TRBJ2-2 TRBV11-2 CASSLENNGELFF TGTGCCAGCAGCTTAGAGAATAACGGGGAGCTGTTTTTT
many TRBD1 TRBJ1-2 TRBV18 CASSPPDRLYTF TGTGCCAGCTCACCACCGGACAGGCTCTACACCTTC